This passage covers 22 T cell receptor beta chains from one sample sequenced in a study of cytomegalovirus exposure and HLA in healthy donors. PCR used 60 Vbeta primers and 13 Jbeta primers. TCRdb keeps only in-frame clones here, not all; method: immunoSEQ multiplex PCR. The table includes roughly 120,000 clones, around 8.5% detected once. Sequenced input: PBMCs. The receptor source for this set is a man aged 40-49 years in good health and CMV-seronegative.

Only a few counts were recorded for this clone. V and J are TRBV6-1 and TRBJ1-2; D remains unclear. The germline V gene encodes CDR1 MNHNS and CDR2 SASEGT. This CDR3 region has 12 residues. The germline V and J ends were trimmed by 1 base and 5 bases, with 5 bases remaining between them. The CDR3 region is CASSEGEYGYTF. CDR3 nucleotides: TGTGCCAGCAGTGAAGGAGAGTATGGCTACACCTTC.

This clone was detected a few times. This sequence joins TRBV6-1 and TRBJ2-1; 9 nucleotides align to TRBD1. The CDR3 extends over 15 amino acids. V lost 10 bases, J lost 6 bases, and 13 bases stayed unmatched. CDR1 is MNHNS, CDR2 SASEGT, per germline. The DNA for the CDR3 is TGTGCCATTCCGGGACAGGGACTTAGGGTCAATGAGCAGTTCTTC. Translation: CAIPGQGLRVNEQFF.

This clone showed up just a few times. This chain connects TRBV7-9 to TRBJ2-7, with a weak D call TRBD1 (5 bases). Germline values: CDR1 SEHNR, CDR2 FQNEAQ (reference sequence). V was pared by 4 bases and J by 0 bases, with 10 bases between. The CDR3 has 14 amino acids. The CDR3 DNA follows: TGTGCCAGCAGCTCCGTAGGGGTCTCCTACGAGCAGTACTTC. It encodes CASSSVGVSYEQYF. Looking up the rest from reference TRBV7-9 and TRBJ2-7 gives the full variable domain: DTGVSQNPRHKITKRGQNVTFRCDPISEHNRLYWYRQTLGQGPEFLTYFQNEAQLEKSRLLSDRFSAERPKGSFSTLEIQRTEQGDSAMYLCASSSVGVSYEQYFGPGTRLTVT.

The CDR3 protein is CASSLYGRGHEQFF. The CDR3, as DNA: TGTGCCAGCAGTTTATATGGCAGGGGCCATGAGCAGTTCTTC. V gene TRBV28 combines with J gene TRBJ2-1; a weak D match, TRBD1 (6 bases). This CDR3 is 14 amino acids long. Germline V lookup: CDR1 MDHEN, CDR2 SYDVKM. V was cut by 1 base and J by 8 bases, with 12 bases left in between.

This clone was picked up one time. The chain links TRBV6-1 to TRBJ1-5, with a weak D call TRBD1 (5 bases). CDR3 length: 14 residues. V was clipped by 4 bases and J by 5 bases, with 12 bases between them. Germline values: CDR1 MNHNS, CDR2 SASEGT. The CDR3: CASSGVGAYQPQHF. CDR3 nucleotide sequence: TGTGCCAGCAGTGGGGTAGGGGCCTATCAGCCCCAGCATTTT.

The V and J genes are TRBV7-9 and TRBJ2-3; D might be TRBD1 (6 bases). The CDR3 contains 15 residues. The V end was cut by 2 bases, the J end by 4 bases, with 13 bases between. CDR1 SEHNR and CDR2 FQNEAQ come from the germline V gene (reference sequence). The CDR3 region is CASSLLLTGSDTQYF. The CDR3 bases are TGTGCCAGCAGCTTACTGCTAACAGGGTCAGATACGCAGTATTTT.

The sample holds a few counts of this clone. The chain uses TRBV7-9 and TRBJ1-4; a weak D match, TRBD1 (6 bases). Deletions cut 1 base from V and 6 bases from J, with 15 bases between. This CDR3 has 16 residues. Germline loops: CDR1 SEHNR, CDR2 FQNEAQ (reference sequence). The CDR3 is CASSLGSQGNYEKLFF. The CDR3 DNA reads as TGTGCCAGCAGCTTAGGATCGCAGGGGAATTATGAAAAACTGTTTTTT.

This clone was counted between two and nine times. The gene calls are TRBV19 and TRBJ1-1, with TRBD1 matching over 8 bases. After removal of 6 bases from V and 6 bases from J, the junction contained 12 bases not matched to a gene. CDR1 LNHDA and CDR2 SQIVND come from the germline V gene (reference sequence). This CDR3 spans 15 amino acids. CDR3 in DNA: TGTGCCAGTAGGGACCCGGGACAGGCTAGGCCTGAAGCTTTCTTT. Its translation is CASRDPGQARPEAFF.

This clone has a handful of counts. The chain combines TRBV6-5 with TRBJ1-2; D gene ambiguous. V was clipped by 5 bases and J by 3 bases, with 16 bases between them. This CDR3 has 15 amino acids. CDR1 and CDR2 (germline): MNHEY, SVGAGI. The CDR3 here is CASSTDNPIDYGYTF. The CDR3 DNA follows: TGTGCCAGCAGTACTGACAACCCTATAGACTATGGCTACACCTTC.

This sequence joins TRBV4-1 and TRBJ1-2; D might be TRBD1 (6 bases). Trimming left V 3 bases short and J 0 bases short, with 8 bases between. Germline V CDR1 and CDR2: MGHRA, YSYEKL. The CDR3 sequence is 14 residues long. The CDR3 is CASSHWTANYGYTF. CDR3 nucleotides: TGCGCCAGCAGCCATTGGACAGCTAACTATGGCTACACCTTC.

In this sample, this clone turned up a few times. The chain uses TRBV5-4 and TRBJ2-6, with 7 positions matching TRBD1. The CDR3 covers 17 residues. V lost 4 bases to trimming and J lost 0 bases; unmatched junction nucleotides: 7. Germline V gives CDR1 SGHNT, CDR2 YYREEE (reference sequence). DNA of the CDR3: TGTGCCAGCAGCGCCCGACAGGGTGACTCTGGGGCCAACGTCCTGACTTTC. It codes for CASSARQGDSGANVLTF.

CDR3 nucleotide sequence: TGTGCCAGCAGCTTAGTGACTAGCGGGGGGGGTAGCACAGATACGCAGTATTTT. This sequence encodes CASSLVTSGGGSTDTQYF. The gene calls are TRBV7-2 and TRBJ2-3; 14 positions agree with TRBD2. Trimming cost V 1 base and J 0 bases; bases outside gene matches: 3. Germline CDR1 and CDR2: SGHTA and FQGNSA. This CDR3 contains 18 residues.

The CDR3 nucleotides are TGTGCCATCAGCGCGGGACAGGGCCTCGGCACAGATACGCAGTATTTT. Its translation is CAISAGQGLGTDTQYF. The genes are TRBV10-3 and TRBJ2-3; the match to TRBD1 covers 9 bases. CDR3 length equals 16 residues. Germline CDR1 and CDR2: ENHRY and SYGVKD. V was clipped by 6 bases and J by 1 base; unmatched bases: 8.

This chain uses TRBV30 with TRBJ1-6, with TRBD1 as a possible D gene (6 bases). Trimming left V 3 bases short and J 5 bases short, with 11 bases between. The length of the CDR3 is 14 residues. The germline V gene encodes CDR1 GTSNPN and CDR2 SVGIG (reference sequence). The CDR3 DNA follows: TGTGCCTGGAGCGAGGACAGAAATAATTCACCCCTCCACTTT. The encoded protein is CAWSEDRNNSPLHF. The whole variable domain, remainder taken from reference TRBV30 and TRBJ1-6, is SQTIHQWPATLVQPVGSPLSLECTVEGTSNPNLYWYRQAAGRGLQLLFYSVGIGQISSEVPQNLSASRPQDRQFILSSKKLLLSDSGFYLCAWSEDRNNSPLHFGNGTRLTVT.

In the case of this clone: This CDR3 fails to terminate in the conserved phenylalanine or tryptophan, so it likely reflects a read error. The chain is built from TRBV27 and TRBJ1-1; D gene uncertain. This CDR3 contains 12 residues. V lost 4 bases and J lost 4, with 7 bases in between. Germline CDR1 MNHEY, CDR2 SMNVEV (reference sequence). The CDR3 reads CASSSVGTEAFV. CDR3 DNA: TGTGCCAGCAGTTCCGTGGGCACTGAAGCTTTCGTT.

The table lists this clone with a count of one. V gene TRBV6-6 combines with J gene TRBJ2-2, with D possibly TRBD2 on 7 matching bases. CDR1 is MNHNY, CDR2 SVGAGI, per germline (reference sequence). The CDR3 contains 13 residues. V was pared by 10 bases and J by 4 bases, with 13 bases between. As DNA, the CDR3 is TGTGCCATCAAGAGGGGGGGCACCGGGGAGCTGTTTTTT. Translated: CAIKRGGTGELFF.

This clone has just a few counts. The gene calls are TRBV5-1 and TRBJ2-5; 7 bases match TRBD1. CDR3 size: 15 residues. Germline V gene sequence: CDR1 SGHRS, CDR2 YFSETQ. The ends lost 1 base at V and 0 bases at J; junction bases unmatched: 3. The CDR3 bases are TGCGCCAGCAGCTTGACAGGGGATTACCAAGAGACCCAGTACTTC. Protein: CASSLTGDYQETQYF. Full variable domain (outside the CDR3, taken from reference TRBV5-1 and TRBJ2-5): KAGVTQTPRYLIKTRGQQVTLSCSPISGHRSVSWYQQTPGQGLQFLFEYFSETQRNKGNFPGRFSGRQFSNSRSEMNVSTLELGDSALYLCASSLTGDYQETQYFGPGTRLLVL.

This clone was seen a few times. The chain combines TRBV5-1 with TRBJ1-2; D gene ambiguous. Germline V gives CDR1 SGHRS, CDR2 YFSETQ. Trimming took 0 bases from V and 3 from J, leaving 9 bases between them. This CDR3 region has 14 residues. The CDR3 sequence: CASSLGGSYYGYTF. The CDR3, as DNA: TGCGCCAGCAGCTTGGGAGGGTCCTACTATGGCTACACCTTC.

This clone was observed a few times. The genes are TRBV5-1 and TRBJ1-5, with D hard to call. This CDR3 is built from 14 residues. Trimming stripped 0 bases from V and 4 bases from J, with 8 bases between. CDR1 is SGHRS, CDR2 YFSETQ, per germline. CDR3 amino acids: CASSLDSLNQPQHF. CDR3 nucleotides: TGCGCCAGCAGCTTGGACAGCCTTAATCAGCCCCAGCATTTT.

The CDR3, as DNA: TGCGCCAGCAGCATACAGGGAGAGAGCCATGGCTACACCTTC. Protein product: CASSIQGESHGYTF. This chain links TRBV5-1 with TRBJ1-2; tentatively, D is TRBD1 (6 bases). The CDR3 length is 14 residues. The V end lost 4 bases, the J end lost 6 bases, and 16 bases lay between the germline ends. CDR1 is SGHRS, CDR2 YFSETQ, per germline.

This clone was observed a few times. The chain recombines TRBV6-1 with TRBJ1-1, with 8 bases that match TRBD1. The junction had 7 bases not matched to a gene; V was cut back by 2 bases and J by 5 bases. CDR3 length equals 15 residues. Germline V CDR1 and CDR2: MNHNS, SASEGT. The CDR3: CASSEHRGLGTEAFF. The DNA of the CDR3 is TGTGCCAGCAGTGAACACAGGGGGTTAGGGACTGAAGCTTTCTTT.

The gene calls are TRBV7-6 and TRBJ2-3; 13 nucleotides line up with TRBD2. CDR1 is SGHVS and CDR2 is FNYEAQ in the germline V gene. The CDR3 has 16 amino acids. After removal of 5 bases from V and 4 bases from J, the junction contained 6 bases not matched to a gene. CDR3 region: CASSPRLAGGSDTQYF. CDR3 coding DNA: TGTGCCAGCAGCCCAAGACTAGCGGGGGGATCAGATACGCAGTATTTT.